A single TCR beta chain is shown here with its context. Antigen: not known. This record comes from a study of beta chain features in type 1 diabetes. Study-wide results and caveats: A moderate, significant TCRB CDR3 shortening appeared in type 1 diabetes across four CD4+ subsets. Across patients, naive, central memory and Treg TCRB repertoires exhibited apparently greater similarity than was observed across healthy donors.

The V and J ends lost 5 bases and 3 bases, in that order; junction bases with no gene match: 0. Germline CDR1 reads GTSNPN; CDR2 reads SVGIG (reference sequence). The CDR3 has 12 residues. Expressed TCRB transcripts got sequenced, as all isolated RNA was reverse transcribed. Assay used: immunoSEQ multiplex PCR; TCRdb lists only in-frame clones, some missing. Of about 260,000 clones in the sample, over 65% were seen once. Cell sorting via CD45RO/CCR7/CD25/CD127/CD95/CD27 was performed to obtain CD4+ naive, central memory, regulatory and stem cell-like memory cells. Sequencing input: naive CD4+ T cells from blood. The receptor comes from a man younger than 45 in good health. V usage is TRBV30 and J usage is TRBJ2-3; 9 bases match TRBD1. The CDR3 reads CAWGQGTDTQYF. CDR3 nucleotide sequence: TGTGCCTGGGGACAGGGGACAGATACGCAGTATTTT.